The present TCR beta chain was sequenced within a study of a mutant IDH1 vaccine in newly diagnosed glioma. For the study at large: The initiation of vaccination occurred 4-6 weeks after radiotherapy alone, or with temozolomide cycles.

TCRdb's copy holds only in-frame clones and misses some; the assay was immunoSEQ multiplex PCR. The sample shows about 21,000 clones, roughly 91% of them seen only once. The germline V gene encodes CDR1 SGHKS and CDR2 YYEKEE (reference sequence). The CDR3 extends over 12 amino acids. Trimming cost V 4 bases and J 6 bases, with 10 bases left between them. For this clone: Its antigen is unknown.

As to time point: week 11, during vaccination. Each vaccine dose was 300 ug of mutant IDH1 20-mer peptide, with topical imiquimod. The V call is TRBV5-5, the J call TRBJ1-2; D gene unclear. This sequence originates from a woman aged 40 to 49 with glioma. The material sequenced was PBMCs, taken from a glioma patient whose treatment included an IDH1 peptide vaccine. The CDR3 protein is CASSANSNGYTF. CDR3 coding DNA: TGTGCCAGCAGCGCGAACAGCAATGGCTACACCTTC.